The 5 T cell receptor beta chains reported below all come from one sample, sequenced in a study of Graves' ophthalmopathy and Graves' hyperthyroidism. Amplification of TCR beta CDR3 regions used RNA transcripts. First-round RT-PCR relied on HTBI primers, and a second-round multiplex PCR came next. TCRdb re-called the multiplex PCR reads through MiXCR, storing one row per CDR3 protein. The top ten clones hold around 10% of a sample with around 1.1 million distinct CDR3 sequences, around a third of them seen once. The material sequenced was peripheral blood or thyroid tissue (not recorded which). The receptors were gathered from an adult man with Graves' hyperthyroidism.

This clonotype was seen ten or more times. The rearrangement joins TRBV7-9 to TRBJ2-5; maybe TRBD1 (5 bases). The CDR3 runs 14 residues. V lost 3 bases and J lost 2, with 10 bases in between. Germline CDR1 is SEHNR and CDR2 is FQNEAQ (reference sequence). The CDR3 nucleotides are TGTGCCAGCAGCTTGATGGGGCCGCAAGAGACCCAGTACTTC. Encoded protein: CASSLMGPQETQYF.

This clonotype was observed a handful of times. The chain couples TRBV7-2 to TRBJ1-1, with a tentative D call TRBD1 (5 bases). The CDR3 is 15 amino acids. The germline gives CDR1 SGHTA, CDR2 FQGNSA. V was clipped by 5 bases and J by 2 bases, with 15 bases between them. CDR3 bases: TGTGCCAGCAGCCACGTACAGGTTGAAAACACTGAAGCTTTCTTT. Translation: CASSHVQVENTEAFF.

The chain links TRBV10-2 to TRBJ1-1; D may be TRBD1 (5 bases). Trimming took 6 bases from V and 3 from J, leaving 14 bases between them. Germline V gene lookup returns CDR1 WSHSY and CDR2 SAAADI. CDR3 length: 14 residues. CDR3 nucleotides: TGCGCCAGCAGCCGCGGGGGTACTGACACTGAAGCTTTCTTT. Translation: CASSRGGTDTEAFF.

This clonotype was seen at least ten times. CDR3 sequence reads: CASRRQGNTGELFF. The CDR3 region has the DNA TGTGCCAGCAGGCGACAGGGAAACACCGGGGAGCTGTTTTTT. The V and J genes are TRBV25-1 and TRBJ2-2; 7 bases match TRBD1. With V trimmed by 6 bases and J by 2 bases, 3 bases remained unmatched. The CDR3 has 14 residues. Germline CDR1 and CDR2: MGHDK and SYGVNS.

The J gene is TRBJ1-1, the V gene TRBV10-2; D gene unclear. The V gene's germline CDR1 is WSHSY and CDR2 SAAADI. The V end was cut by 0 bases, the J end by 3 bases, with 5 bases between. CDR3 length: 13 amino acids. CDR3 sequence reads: CASSESPDTEAFF. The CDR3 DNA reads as TGCGCCAGCAGTGAGTCGCCGGACACTGAAGCTTTCTTT.